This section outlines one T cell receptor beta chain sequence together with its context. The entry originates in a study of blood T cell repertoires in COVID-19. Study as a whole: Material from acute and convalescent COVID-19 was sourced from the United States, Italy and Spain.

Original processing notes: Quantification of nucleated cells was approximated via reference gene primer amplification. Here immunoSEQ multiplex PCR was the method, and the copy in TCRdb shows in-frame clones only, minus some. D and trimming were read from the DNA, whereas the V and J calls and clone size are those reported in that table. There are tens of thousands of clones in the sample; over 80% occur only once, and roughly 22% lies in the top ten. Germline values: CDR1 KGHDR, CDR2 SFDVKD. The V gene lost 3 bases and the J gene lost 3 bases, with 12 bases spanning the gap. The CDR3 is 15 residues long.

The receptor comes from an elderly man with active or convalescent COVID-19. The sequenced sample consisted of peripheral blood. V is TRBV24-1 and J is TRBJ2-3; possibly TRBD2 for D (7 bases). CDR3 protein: CATSDPGGRTDTQYF. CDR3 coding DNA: TGTGCCACCAGTGATCCGGGGGGCCGGACAGATACGCAGTATTTT.